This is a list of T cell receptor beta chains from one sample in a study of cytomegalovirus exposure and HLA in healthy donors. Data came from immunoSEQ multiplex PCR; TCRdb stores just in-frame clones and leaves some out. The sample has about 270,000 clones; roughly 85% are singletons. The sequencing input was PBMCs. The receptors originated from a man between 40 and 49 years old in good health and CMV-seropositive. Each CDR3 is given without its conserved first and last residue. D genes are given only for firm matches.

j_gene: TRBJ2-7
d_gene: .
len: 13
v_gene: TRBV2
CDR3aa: ASTRQRGGYYEQY

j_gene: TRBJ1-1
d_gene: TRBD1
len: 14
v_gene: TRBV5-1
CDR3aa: ASSLSGTGGNTEAF

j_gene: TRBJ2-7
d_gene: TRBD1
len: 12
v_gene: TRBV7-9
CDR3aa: ASSLGGQGYEQY

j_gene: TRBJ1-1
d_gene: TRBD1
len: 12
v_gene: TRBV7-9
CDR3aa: ATQGQGGATEAF

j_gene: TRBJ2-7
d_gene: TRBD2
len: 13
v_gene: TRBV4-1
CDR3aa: ASSQEGGRNYEQY

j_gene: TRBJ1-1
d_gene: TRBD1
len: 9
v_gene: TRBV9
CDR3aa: ASSQDRGLF

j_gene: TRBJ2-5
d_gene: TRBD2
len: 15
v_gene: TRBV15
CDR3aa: ATSRDREAGVRETQY

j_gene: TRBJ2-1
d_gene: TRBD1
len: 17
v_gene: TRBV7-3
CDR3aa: ASSLTGGEDPTELNEQF

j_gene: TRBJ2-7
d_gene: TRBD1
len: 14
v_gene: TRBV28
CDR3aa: ASSKPRDRDPYEQY

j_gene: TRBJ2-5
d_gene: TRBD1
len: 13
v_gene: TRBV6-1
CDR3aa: ASSTGTGLGETQY

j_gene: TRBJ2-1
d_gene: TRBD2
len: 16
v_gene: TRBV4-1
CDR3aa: ASSQEATGLAGYNEQF

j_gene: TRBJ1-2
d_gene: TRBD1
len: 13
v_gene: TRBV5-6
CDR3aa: ASSPDRGDNYGYT

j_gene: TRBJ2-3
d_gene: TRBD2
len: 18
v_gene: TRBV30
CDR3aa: AWVLGRASLSLGSTDTQY

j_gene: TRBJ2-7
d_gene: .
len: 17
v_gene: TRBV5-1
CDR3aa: ASSLDGAGGPSYENEQY

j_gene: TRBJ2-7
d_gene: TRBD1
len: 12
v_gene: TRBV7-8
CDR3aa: ASSKDRVVREQY

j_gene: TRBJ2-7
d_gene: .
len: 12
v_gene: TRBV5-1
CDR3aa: ASGEAESSYEQY

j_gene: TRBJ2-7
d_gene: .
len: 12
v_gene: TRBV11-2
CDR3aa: ASSSRVPSYEQY

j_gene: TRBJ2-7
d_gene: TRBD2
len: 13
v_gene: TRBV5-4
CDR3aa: ASSSLAGGPLEQY

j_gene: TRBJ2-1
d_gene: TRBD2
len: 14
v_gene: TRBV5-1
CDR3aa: ASRPTSGSSYNEQF